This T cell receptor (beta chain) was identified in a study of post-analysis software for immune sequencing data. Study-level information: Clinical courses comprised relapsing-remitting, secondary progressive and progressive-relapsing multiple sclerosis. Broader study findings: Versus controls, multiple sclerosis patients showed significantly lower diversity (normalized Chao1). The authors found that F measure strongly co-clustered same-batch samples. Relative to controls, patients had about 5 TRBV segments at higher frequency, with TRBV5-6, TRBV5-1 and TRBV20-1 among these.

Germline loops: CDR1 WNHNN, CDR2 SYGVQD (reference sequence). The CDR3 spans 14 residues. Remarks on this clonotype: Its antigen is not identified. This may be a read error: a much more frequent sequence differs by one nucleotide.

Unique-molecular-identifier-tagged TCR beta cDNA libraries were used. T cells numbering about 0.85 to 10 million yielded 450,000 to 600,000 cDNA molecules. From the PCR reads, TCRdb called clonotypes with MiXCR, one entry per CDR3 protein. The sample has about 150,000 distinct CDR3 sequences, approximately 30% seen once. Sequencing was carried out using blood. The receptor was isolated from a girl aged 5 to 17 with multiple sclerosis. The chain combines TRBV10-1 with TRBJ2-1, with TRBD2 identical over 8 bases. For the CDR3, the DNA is TGCGCCAGCCAAAGCGGGAGCGGATACAATGAGCGGTTCTTC. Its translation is CASQSGSGYNERFF.